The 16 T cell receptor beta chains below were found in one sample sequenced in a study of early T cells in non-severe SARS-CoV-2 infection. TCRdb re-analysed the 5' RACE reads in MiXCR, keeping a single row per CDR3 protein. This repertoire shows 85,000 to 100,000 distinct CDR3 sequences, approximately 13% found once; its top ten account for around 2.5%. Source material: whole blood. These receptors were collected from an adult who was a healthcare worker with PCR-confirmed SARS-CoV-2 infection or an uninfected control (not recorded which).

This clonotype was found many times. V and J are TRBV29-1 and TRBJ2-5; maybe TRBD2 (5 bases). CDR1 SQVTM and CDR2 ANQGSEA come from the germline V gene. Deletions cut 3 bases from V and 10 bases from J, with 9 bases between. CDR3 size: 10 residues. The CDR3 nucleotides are TGCAGCGTTGAGAATGCGGGCCAGTACTTC. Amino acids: CSVENAGQYF.

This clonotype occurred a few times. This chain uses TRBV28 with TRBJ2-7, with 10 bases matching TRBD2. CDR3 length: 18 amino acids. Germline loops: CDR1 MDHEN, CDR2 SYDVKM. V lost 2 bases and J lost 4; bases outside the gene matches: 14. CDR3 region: CASSLRASGGPWNYEQYF. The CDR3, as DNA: TGTGCCAGCAGTTTACGGGCTAGCGGGGGCCCCTGGAATTACGAGCAGTACTTC.

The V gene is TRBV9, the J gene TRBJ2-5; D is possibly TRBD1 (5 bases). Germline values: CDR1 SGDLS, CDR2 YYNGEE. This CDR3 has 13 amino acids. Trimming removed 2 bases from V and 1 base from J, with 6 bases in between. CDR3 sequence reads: CASSVRVQETQYF. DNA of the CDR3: TGTGCCAGCAGCGTCAGGGTCCAAGAGACCCAGTACTTC.

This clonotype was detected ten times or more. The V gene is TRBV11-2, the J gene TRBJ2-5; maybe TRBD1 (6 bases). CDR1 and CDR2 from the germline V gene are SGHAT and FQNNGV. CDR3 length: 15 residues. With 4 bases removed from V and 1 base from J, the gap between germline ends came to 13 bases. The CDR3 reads CASSSPGQAQETQYF. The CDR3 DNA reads TGTGCCAGCAGCTCCCCGGGACAAGCCCAAGAGACCCAGTACTTC.

The CDR3: CASSQDGRSVIYGYTF. CDR3 sequence (DNA): TGTGCCAGCAGTCAAGACGGGCGATCAGTGATCTATGGCTACACCTTC. The chain links TRBV27 to TRBJ1-2; D unclear. The length of the CDR3 is 16 residues. The germline V gene encodes CDR1 MNHEY and CDR2 SMNVEV (reference sequence). Trimming pared 5 bases from V and 4 bases from J, leaving 20 bases between.

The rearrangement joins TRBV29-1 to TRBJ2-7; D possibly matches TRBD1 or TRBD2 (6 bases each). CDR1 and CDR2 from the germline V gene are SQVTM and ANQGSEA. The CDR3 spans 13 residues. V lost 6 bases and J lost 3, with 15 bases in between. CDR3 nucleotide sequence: TGCAGCGTACCGGGGGACAACAACTACGAGCAGTACTTC. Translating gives CSVPGDNNYEQYF.

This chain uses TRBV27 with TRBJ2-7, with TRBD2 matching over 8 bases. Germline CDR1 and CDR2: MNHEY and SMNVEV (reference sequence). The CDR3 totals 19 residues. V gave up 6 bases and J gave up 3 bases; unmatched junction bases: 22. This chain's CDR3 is CASSFGSGGGRHRYYEQYF. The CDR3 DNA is TGTGCCAGCAGCTTTGGATCGGGCGGGGGGCGTCATCGGTACTACGAGCAGTACTTC.

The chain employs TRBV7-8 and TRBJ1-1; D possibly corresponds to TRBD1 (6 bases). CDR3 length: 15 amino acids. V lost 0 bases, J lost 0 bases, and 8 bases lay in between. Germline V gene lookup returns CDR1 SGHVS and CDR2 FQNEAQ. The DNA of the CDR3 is TGTGCCAGCAGCTTAGCGGGGGCCCTGAACACTGAAGCTTTCTTT. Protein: CASSLAGALNTEAFF.

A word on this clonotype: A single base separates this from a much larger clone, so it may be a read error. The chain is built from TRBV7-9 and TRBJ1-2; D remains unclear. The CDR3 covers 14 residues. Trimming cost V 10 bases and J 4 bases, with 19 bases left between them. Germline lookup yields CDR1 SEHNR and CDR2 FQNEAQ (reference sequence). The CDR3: CANTPPGVTYGYTF. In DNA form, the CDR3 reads TGTGCCAACACCCCCCCTGGGGTTACCTATGGCTACACCTTC.

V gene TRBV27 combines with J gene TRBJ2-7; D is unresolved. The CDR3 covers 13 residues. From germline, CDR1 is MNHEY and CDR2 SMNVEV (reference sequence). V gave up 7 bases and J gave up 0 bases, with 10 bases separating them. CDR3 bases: TGTGCCAGCACCGGCAGGAGCTCCTACGAGCAGTACTTC. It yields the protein CASTGRSSYEQYF.

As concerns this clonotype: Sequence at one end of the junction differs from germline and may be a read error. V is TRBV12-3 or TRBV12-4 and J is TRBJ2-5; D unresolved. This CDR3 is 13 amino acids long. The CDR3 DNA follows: TGTGCCAGCAGTTTAAGAGAGGTAGAGACCCATTACTTC. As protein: CASSLREVETHYF.

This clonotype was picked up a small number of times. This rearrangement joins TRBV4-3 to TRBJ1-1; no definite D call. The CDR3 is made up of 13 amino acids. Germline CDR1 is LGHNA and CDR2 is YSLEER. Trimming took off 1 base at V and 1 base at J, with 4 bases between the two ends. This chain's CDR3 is CASSQVRNTEAFF. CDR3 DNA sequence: TGCGCCAGCAGCCAAGTTCGGAACACTGAAGCTTTCTTT.

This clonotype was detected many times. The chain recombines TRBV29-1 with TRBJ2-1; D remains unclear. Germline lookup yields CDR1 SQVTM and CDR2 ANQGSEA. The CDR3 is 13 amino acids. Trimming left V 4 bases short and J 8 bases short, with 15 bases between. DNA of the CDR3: TGCAGCGTTGCCTATCGGGTTAGGGATGAGCAGTTCTTC. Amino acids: CSVAYRVRDEQFF.

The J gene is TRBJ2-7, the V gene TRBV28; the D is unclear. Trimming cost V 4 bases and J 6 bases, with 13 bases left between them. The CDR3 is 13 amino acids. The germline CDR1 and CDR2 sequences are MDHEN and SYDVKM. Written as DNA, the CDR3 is TGTGCCAGCAGTTACCCGCACGGCATCGAGCAGTACTTC. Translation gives CASSYPHGIEQYF.

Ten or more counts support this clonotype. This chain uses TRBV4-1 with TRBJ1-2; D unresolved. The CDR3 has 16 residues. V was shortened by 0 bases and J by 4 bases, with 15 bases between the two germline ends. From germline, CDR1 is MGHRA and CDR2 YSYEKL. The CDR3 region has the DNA TGCGCCAGCAGCCAAGATCATCGCAAGGTCGCCTATGGCTACACCTTC. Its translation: CASSQDHRKVAYGYTF.

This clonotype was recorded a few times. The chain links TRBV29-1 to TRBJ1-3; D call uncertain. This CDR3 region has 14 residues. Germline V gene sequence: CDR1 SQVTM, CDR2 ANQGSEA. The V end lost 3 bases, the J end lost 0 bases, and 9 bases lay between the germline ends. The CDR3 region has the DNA TGCAGCGTTGAGGAAGTCTCCTCTGGAAACACCATATATTTT. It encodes CSVEEVSSGNTIYF.